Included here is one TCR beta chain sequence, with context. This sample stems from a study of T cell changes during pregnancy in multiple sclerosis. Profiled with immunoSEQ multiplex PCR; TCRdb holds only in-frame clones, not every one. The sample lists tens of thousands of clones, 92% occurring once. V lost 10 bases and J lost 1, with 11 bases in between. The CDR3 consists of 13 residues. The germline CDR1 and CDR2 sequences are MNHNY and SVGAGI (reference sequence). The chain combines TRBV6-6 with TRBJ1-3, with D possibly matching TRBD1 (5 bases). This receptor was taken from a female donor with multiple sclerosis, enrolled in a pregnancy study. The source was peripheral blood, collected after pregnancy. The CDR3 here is CATRGFSGNTIYF. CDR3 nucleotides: TGTGCCACCCGGGGGTTTTCTGGAAACACCATATATTTT.